A single sample gave rise to the 32 T cell receptor beta chains below, sequenced in a study of OX40 agonist ivuxolimab in advanced cancers. Library method: the immunoSEQ multiplex PCR assay. The source is immuneACCESS, and TCRdb retained only in-frame sequences with V and J called. Part of the clones is not carried over; for the studies checked, unresolved V genes explain less than half of this, and the remainder is unexplained. This sample has roughly 100,000 clones in its table, and roughly 95% of those were observed once. 2% to 2.5% of the sample belongs to the ten largest clones. Material: CD4+ or CD8+ T cells sorted from blood, obtained in a trial of the OX40 agonist ivuxolimab. The source is an adult with an advanced solid tumor such as melanoma, head and neck, liver or kidney cancer.

V is TRBV7-8 and J is TRBJ2-5; 7 bases are shared with TRBD1. Judging by the DNA end, TRBJ2-7 fits better; the J call may be wrong. The CDR3 runs to 15 residues. CDR1 is SGHVS and CDR2 is FQNEAQ in the germline V gene. CDR3 sequence reads: CASSLGPGGSYEQYF. CDR3 nucleotide sequence: TGTGCCAGCAGCTTAGGTCCAGGGGGCTCCTACGAGCAGTACTTC.

This chain uses TRBV6-5 with TRBJ2-5; D unresolved. The V end lost 0 bases, the J end lost 5 bases, and 13 bases lay between the germline ends. This CDR3 is 15 amino acids long. Germline V CDR1 and CDR2: MNHEY, SVGAGI. The CDR3 reads CASSYSRDSWETQYF. In DNA form, the CDR3 reads TGTGCCAGCAGTTACTCGAGAGATAGTTGGGAGACCCAGTACTTC.

This chain joins TRBV19 and TRBJ1-5; D is undetermined. Germline CDR1 LNHDA, CDR2 SQIVND (reference sequence). CDR3 length: 14 residues. The V end was cut by 7 bases, the J end by 3 bases, with 13 bases between. The CDR3 protein is CASTPSGNNQPQHF. The CDR3 DNA is TGTGCCAGTACCCCATCGGGCAACAATCAGCCCCAGCATTTT.

The chain combines TRBV7-6 with TRBJ2-1; D gene ambiguous. The CDR3 runs to 15 residues. Deletions cut 1 base from V and 3 bases from J, with 10 bases between. CDR1 is SGHVS, CDR2 FNYEAQ, per germline. As DNA, the CDR3 is TGTGCCAGCAGCTTAGGGGTACAGCACTACAATGAGCAGTTCTTC. Amino acids: CASSLGVQHYNEQFF.

This clone was seen once. This chain links TRBV7-3 with TRBJ2-3, with 11 bases identical to TRBD2. This CDR3 has 15 residues. Germline CDR1 and CDR2: SGHTA and FQGTGA. The junction had 4 bases not matched to a gene; V was cut back by 6 bases and J by 2 bases. The CDR3: CASSSGLADTDTQYF. The CDR3 DNA sequence: TGTGCCAGCAGTTCGGGACTAGCGGACACAGATACGCAGTATTTT.

The rearrangement uses TRBV27 and TRBJ2-7; D gene uncertain. Germline V gene sequence: CDR1 MNHEY, CDR2 SMNVEV (reference sequence). This CDR3 contains 15 residues. The V end was cut by 0 bases, the J end by 2 bases, with 11 bases between. The CDR3 DNA reads TGTGCCAGCAGTTTATCGAGTGCCCAAGCCTACGAGCAGTACTTC. This sequence encodes CASSLSSAQAYEQYF.

This clone was counted a single time. The V call is TRBV28, the J call TRBJ1-1; D uncertain. Germline V gene data show CDR1 as MDHEN and CDR2 as SYDVKM. The CDR3 covers 15 residues. Trimming shortened V by 2 bases and J by 1 base, and 11 bases separated the two germline ends. CDR3 amino acids: CASSLASAKNTEAFF. CDR3 DNA sequence: TGTGCCAGCAGTTTAGCTTCGGCCAAGAACACTGAAGCTTTCTTT. The full variable domain, completed using reference TRBV28 and TRBJ1-1, is DVKVTQSSRYLVKRTGEKVFLECVQDMDHENMFWYRQDPGLGLRLIYFSYDVKMKEKGDIPEGYSVSREKKERFSLILESASTNQTSMYLCASSLASAKNTEAFFGQGTRLTVV.

This chain uses TRBV6-5 with TRBJ2-4, with D unresolved. Germline CDR1 MNHEY, CDR2 SVGAGI. V lost 0 bases and J lost 0, with 9 bases in between. The CDR3 covers 16 residues. The CDR3 here is CASSYSLPEAKNIQYF. The CDR3 nucleotides are TGTGCCAGCAGTTACTCGTTACCGGAAGCCAAAAACATTCAGTACTTC.

The rearrangement uses TRBV13 and TRBJ2-5, with TRBD2 as a possible D gene (7 bases). V gave up 4 bases and J gave up 5 bases, with 11 bases separating them. CDR3 length: 13 residues. The germline V gene has CDR1 PRHDT and CDR2 FYEKMQ (reference sequence). CDR3 nucleotide sequence: TGTGCCAGCAGCTCTGGGAGGGGGGAGACCCAGTACTTC. Translated, it gives CASSSGRGETQYF.

The V call is TRBV7-9, the J call TRBJ2-7, with unresolved D. The CDR3 contains 16 residues. Germline-derived CDR1 and CDR2 are SEHNR and FQNEAQ (reference sequence). Trimming removed 7 bases at V and 5 bases at J, with 24 bases between. In DNA, the CDR3 is TGTGCCAGCACCAATCTAGAATCAAACCTAGGGAACGAGCAGTACTTC. Translated: CASTNLESNLGNEQYF.

The chain is built from TRBV11-2 and TRBJ2-1, with 9 nucleotides matching TRBD2. This CDR3 contains 15 residues. V shed 6 bases and J 0 bases; nucleotides not matched to a gene: 3. CDR1 and CDR2 (germline): SGHAT, FQNNGV. The CDR3 DNA is TGTGCCAGCAGGAGCGGGGGGAGCTCCTACAATGAGCAGTTCTTC. Amino acid sequence: CASRSGGSSYNEQFF.

The chain employs TRBV7-9 and TRBJ1-1, with D perhaps TRBD1 (5 bases). The CDR3 length is 15 residues. The germline V gene encodes CDR1 SEHNR and CDR2 FQNEAQ (reference sequence). The V end was cut by 6 bases, the J end by 3 bases, with 17 bases between. Here the CDR3 reads CASRLMGGGDTEAFF. CDR3 DNA sequence: TGTGCCAGCAGGCTAATGGGGGGAGGTGACACTGAAGCTTTCTTT. Variable domain in full (rest from reference TRBV7-9 and TRBJ1-1): DTGVSQNPRHKITKRGQNVTFRCDPISEHNRLYWYRQTLGQGPEFLTYFQNEAQLEKSRLLSDRFSAERPKGSFSTLEIQRTEQGDSAMYLCASRLMGGGDTEAFFGQGTRLTVV.

The genes are TRBV2 and TRBJ2-1; D is perhaps TRBD2 (6 bases). Germline V gene lookup returns CDR1 SNHLY and CDR2 FYNNEI. The CDR3 consists of 14 residues. V was shortened by 5 bases and J by 5 bases, with 13 bases between the two germline ends. The CDR3 protein is CASSLVTSHNEQFF. CDR3 bases: TGTGCCAGCAGTTTGGTAACTAGCCACAATGAGCAGTTCTTC.

This chain connects TRBV9 to TRBJ2-7, with 9 bases aligning to TRBD2. CDR1 SGDLS and CDR2 YYNGEE come from the germline V gene. The CDR3 covers 15 residues. Trimming took 0 bases from V and 7 from J; bases not matched to a gene: 8. The CDR3, as DNA: TGTGCCAGCAGCGTAGGGGGCGGGAGGGCCTTAGAGCAGTACTTC. It codes for CASSVGGGRALEQYF.

This clone was counted a single time. V usage is TRBV6-6 and J usage is TRBJ2-7, with D maybe TRBD2 (6 bases). V was pared by 5 bases and J by 2 bases, with 13 bases between. The CDR3 extends over 14 amino acids. CDR1 is MNHNY, CDR2 SVGAGI, per germline (reference sequence). The CDR3 sequence: CASSPRDSPYEQYF. Written as DNA, the CDR3 is TGTGCCAGCAGTCCCCGGGACTCCCCCTACGAGCAGTACTTC.

This clone was seen a single time. The chain is built from TRBV4-2 and TRBJ2-3; weak D call: TRBD2 (5 bases). Trimming took 1 base from V and 6 from J, leaving 8 bases between them. The CDR3 has 13 amino acids. CDR1 and CDR2 from the germline V gene are LGHNA and YNFKEQ. The CDR3 loop reads CASSQVVADTQYF. The CDR3 coding sequence is TGTGCCAGCAGCCAAGTCGTAGCGGATACGCAGTATTTT.

The chain couples TRBV4-2 to TRBJ2-3; TRBD2 matches 9 bases. The CDR3 covers 15 residues. The germline V gene encodes CDR1 LGHNA and CDR2 YNFKEQ. Trimming cost V 2 bases and J 3 bases; bases outside gene matches: 3. The CDR3 DNA sequence: TGTGCCAGCAGCCAAAGCGGGGGGAGGACAGATACGCAGTATTTT. It yields the protein CASSQSGGRTDTQYF.

The chain recombines TRBV27 with TRBJ2-3, with 7 bases that match TRBD2. CDR3 size: 15 residues. Trimming at V came to 2 bases and at J to 4 bases, leaving 6 bases not matched to a gene. CDR1 is MNHEY, CDR2 SMNVEV, per germline (reference sequence). The CDR3 region has the DNA TGTGCCAGCAGTTTAGGGGCGGGAGCGGCAGATACGCAGTATTTT. Its translation: CASSLGAGAADTQYF.

The chain couples TRBV4-1 to TRBJ2-7; D possibly matches TRBD1 or TRBD2 (6 bases each). The CDR3 is 16 residues long. Germline V gene lookup returns CDR1 MGHRA and CDR2 YSYEKL. V was trimmed by 4 bases and J by 0 bases, leaving 16 bases between them. In DNA, the CDR3 is TGCGCCAGCAGCCTAAAGAGGGGGGACAACTCCTACGAGCAGTACTTC. Residues: CASSLKRGDNSYEQYF.

V and J are TRBV11-1 and TRBJ2-7; 10 nucleotides match TRBD1. With V trimmed by 3 bases and J by 2 bases, 1 base remained unmatched. This CDR3 contains 14 residues. Germline loops: CDR1 SGHAT, CDR2 FQDESV (reference sequence). The CDR3 spells CASSFGTGAYEQYF. CDR3 nucleotide sequence: TGTGCCAGCAGCTTCGGGACAGGGGCCTACGAGCAGTACTTC. The whole variable domain, filled in from reference TRBV11-1 and TRBJ2-7, reads EAEVAQSPRYKITEKSQAVAFWCDPISGHATLYWYRQILGQGPELLVQFQDESVVDDSQLPKDRFSAERLKGVDSTLKIQPAELGDSAMYLCASSFGTGAYEQYFGPGTRLTVT.

The V call is TRBV28, the J call TRBJ1-1, with D possibly being TRBD1 (5 bases). Germline CDR1 reads MDHEN; CDR2 reads SYDVKM. This CDR3 region has 14 residues. With 6 bases removed from V and 1 base from J, the gap between germline ends came to 12 bases. CDR3 in amino acids: CASRVQGENTEAFF. In DNA form, the CDR3 reads TGTGCCAGCAGGGTTCAGGGAGAGAACACTGAAGCTTTCTTT. Supplemented by reference TRBV28 and TRBJ1-1, the full variable domain reads DVKVTQSSRYLVKRTGEKVFLECVQDMDHENMFWYRQDPGLGLRLIYFSYDVKMKEKGDIPEGYSVSREKKERFSLILESASTNQTSMYLCASRVQGENTEAFFGQGTRLTVV.

The gene calls are TRBV27 and TRBJ2-2; maybe TRBD2 (6 bases). The germline CDR1 and CDR2 sequences are MNHEY and SMNVEV (reference sequence). The V end lost 4 bases, the J end lost 1 base, and 10 bases lay between the germline ends. CDR3 length: 15 amino acids. The DNA of the CDR3 is TGTGCCAGCAGTTGGGGGGTTCAGAACACCGGGGAGCTGTTTTTT. Protein: CASSWGVQNTGELFF.

The chain has TRBV2 and TRBJ2-1, with TRBD2 matching over 8 bases. With 4 bases clipped from V and 4 bases from J, the junction kept 18 bases outside the gene matches. Germline CDR1 SNHLY, CDR2 FYNNEI. The CDR3 runs 19 residues. DNA of the CDR3: TGTGCCAGCAGTGGAAGACCGGGCGCACTACTAGCGGAGTACAATGAGCAGTTCTTC. Amino acids: CASSGRPGALLAEYNEQFF.

The chain links TRBV30 to TRBJ2-5; D is perhaps TRBD1 (5 bases). V lost 4 bases, J lost 1 base, and 7 bases lay in between. Germline values: CDR1 GTSNPN, CDR2 SVGIG (reference sequence). The CDR3 sequence is 12 residues long. This CDR3 reads CAWKGLQETQYF. CDR3 bases: TGTGCCTGGAAGGGGCTCCAAGAGACCCAGTACTTC.

This clone occurred once. The chain employs TRBV9 and TRBJ1-6; D call uncertain. Trimming pared 4 bases from V and 0 bases from J, leaving 14 bases between. The CDR3 is 17 residues long. Germline V lookup: CDR1 SGDLS, CDR2 YYNGEE. CDR3 sequence (DNA): TGTGCCAGCAGCCCAGGCGGCCCGGGCTCCTATAATTCACCCCTCCACTTT. Translation: CASSPGGPGSYNSPLHF. Complete variable domain (other parts from reference TRBV9 and TRBJ1-6): DSGVTQTPKHLITATGQRVTLRCSPRSGDLSVYWYQQSLDQGLQFLIQYYNGEERAKGNILERFSAQQFPDLHSELNLSSLELGDSALYFCASSPGGPGSYNSPLHFGNGTRLTVT.

The chain joins TRBV5-6 to TRBJ2-5; 11 nucleotides line up with TRBD1. V trimming: 3 bases; J trimming: 5 bases; junction bases outside the gene matches: 9. Per the germline V gene, CDR1 is SGHDT and CDR2 is YYEEEE. The CDR3 is 16 amino acids. Written as DNA, the CDR3 is TGTGCCAGCAGCTGGGATGGGGACAGGGGGAGGGAGACCCAGTACTTC. As protein: CASSWDGDRGRETQYF.

The J gene is TRBJ2-7, the V gene TRBV27; D perhaps matches TRBD2 (6 bases). The CDR3 totals 15 residues. V was pared by 2 bases and J by 4 bases, with 15 bases between. The V gene's germline CDR1 is MNHEY and CDR2 SMNVEV (reference sequence). CDR3 in amino acids: CASSLTGGIGYEQYF. The CDR3 nucleotides are TGTGCCAGCAGTTTAACTGGGGGGATCGGGTACGAGCAGTACTTC.

The chain links TRBV7-9 to TRBJ2-5; 7 bases map to TRBD2. The CDR3 runs 13 residues. With V trimmed by 5 bases and J by 6 bases, 6 bases remained unmatched. Germline V gene sequence: CDR1 SEHNR, CDR2 FQNEAQ (reference sequence). The CDR3 loop reads CASSRGGEKTQYF. The DNA for the CDR3 is TGTGCCAGCAGCCGCGGGGGTGAAAAGACCCAGTACTTC.

V and J are TRBV4-1 and TRBJ2-7; perhaps TRBD2 as D (6 bases). The CDR3 covers 14 residues. V lost 4 bases and J lost 2, with 12 bases in between. CDR1 MGHRA and CDR2 YSYEKL come from the germline V gene. The CDR3 region has the DNA TGCGCCAGCAGCCCCCCCTCGGGGGCCTACGAGCAGTACTTC. Its protein product is CASSPPSGAYEQYF.

This chain connects TRBV29-1 to TRBJ2-5, with D perhaps matching TRBD2 (5 bases). V lost 1 base to trimming and J lost 5 bases, with 8 bases between them. CDR3 length: 12 residues. The V gene's germline CDR1 is SQVTM and CDR2 ANQGSEA. Written as DNA, the CDR3 is TGCAGCGTTGAAGTAGCGTTGGAGACCCAGTACTTC. Amino acid sequence: CSVEVALETQYF.

The CDR3 coding sequence is TGTGCCAGCAGCGCCCGGGACAGTGAGACCCAGTACTTC. Translated, it gives CASSARDSETQYF. The chain links TRBV7-9 to TRBJ2-5; 7 bases map to TRBD1. Germline V gives CDR1 SEHNR, CDR2 FQNEAQ (reference sequence). The junction had 5 bases not matched to a gene; V was cut back by 5 bases and J by 5 bases. The CDR3 length is 13 residues.

This clone was observed once. The chain carries TRBV5-1 and TRBJ2-3; 8 bases agree with TRBD2. Per germline, CDR1 SGHRS and CDR2 YFSETQ. J gave up 6 bases and V 3 bases, and 9 bases lay outside the gene matches. This CDR3 comprises 15 residues. CDR3 nucleotides: TGCGCCAGCAGCTGGACGGGGGGGCTACAGGATACGCAGTATTTT. Its protein product is CASSWTGGLQDTQYF. Complete variable domain (other parts from reference TRBV5-1 and TRBJ2-3): KAGVTQTPRYLIKTRGQQVTLSCSPISGHRSVSWYQQTPGQGLQFLFEYFSETQRNKGNFPGRFSGRQFSNSRSEMNVSTLELGDSALYLCASSWTGGLQDTQYFGPGTRLTVL.